The 10 T cell receptor beta chains reported below all come from one sample, sequenced in a study of blood T cell repertoires in COVID-19. Data came from immunoSEQ multiplex PCR; TCRdb stores just in-frame clones and leaves some out. The repertoire includes approximately 74,000 clones, approximately 90% of them detected once, and less than 6% sits in the top ten. Sequencing input: peripheral blood. Receptors were obtained from a woman between 55 and 75 years old with active COVID-19.

This sequence joins TRBV5-6 and TRBJ1-1; 12 bases agree with TRBD1. The J segment lost 5 bases and the V segment lost 4 bases, leaving 3 bases of the junction unmatched. This CDR3 has 14 amino acids. Germline V gives CDR1 SGHDT, CDR2 YYEEEE. CDR3 amino acids: CASSRDRGQTEAFF. The CDR3 DNA reads as TGTGCCAGCAGCCGGGACAGGGGGCAAACTGAAGCTTTCTTT.

The chain couples TRBV5-1 to TRBJ2-6; D gene ambiguous. The CDR3 is 14 amino acids. Deletions cut 6 bases from V and 4 bases from J, with 11 bases between. Germline V gene data show CDR1 as SGHRS and CDR2 as YFSETQ. The CDR3 loop reads CASTGLPGANVLTF. The CDR3 DNA reads as TGCGCCAGCACAGGCTTACCGGGGGCCAACGTCCTGACTTTC.

This sequence joins TRBV19 and TRBJ2-7, with D possibly being TRBD1 (6 bases). Trimming pared 8 bases from V and 2 bases from J, leaving 19 bases between. The CDR3 is 15 amino acids. The germline V gene has CDR1 LNHDA and CDR2 SQIVND (reference sequence). CDR3 region: CASGESRGVTYEQYF. The CDR3 coding sequence is TGTGCCAGTGGGGAGAGCAGGGGTGTCACCTACGAGCAGTACTTC.

This chain joins TRBV6-2 or TRBV6-3 and TRBJ2-1, with 7 bases lining up with TRBD2. After removal of 4 bases from V and 5 bases from J, the junction contained 5 bases not matched to a gene. The CDR3 covers 14 residues. Germline CDR1 MNHEY, CDR2 SVGEGT. The CDR3, as DNA: TGTGCCAGCAGTTTCAGCGGGGTCAACAATGAGCAGTTCTTC. This codes for CASSFSGVNNEQFF.

The V and J genes are TRBV6-5 and TRBJ2-7, with 9 bases aligning to TRBD2. The CDR3 totals 15 residues. The germline V gene has CDR1 MNHEY and CDR2 SVGAGI. With 2 bases clipped from V and 2 bases from J, the junction kept 4 bases outside the gene matches. The CDR3 reads CASSYHLAGTYEQYF. DNA of the CDR3: TGTGCCAGCAGTTACCATCTAGCGGGAACCTACGAGCAGTACTTC.

The chain joins TRBV14 to TRBJ1-1; D is perhaps TRBD1 (6 bases). CDR1 and CDR2 (germline): SGHDN, FVKESK. V was cut by 7 bases and J by 4 bases, with 16 bases left in between. The CDR3 loop spans 14 amino acids. DNA of the CDR3: TGTGCCAGCACCGGGGGGCTCTGGAGCACTGAAGCTTTCTTT. It yields the protein CASTGGLWSTEAFF.

This rearrangement joins TRBV11-2 to TRBJ1-3, with D possibly being TRBD1 (5 bases). CDR1 and CDR2 (germline): SGHAT, FQNNGV. Trimming left V 5 bases short and J 0 bases short, with 20 bases between. CDR3 size: 18 residues. The CDR3 region is CASSRKGAGSSSGNTIYF. The CDR3 DNA reads TGTGCCAGCAGCCGCAAGGGCGCAGGGTCGAGCTCTGGAAACACCATATATTTT.

The J gene is TRBJ2-3, the V gene TRBV7-9; 7 positions agree with TRBD2. The CDR3 is 16 amino acids. V lost 0 bases and J lost 6; bases outside the gene matches: 9. Germline CDR1 SEHNR, CDR2 FQNEAQ (reference sequence). This CDR3 is CASSLAGGPTADTQYF. CDR3 nucleotide sequence: TGTGCCAGCAGCTTAGCGGGAGGGCCGACAGCGGATACGCAGTATTTT.

In its sample, this clone was seen once. The V call is TRBV3-1 (or the pseudogene TRBV3-2), the J call TRBJ2-7; the D is unclear. The CDR3 is 15 amino acids. Trimming removed 2 bases at V and 0 bases at J, with 11 bases between. CDR1 and CDR2 (germline): LGHDT, YNNKEL (reference sequence). CDR3 amino acids: CASSQLGSPSYEQYF. Written as DNA, the CDR3 is TGTGCCAGCAGCCAACTCGGGTCCCCCTCCTACGAGCAGTACTTC.

CDR3 DNA: TGCGCCAGCAGTGTGGCGGGAGTTGAAGAGACCCAGTACTTC. It specifies CASSVAGVEETQYF. V is TRBV5-1 and J is TRBJ2-5, with 7 bases matching TRBD2. From germline, CDR1 is SGHRS and CDR2 YFSETQ. Trimming removed 5 bases from V and 3 bases from J; junction bases left unmatched: 7. The CDR3 length is 14 residues.